Following are 12 T cell receptor beta chains from one sample sequenced in a study of tissue T cells after allogeneic stem cell transplantation (dated by TCRdb to the early 2020s). The library was generated by the immunoSEQ multiplex PCR assay. Here the immuneACCESS table is served through TCRdb, limited to in-frame sequences with V and J called. Missing clones are a known gap in these copies; in checked studies unresolved V genes cover under half, and the rest lacks a known reason. For this sample there are some 6,600 clones; around 50% appear just once. The ten largest clones add up to approximately 7.7% of the sample. The meaning of the sample's time point label: mouse harvest day 7 after allogeneic transplant. Each mouse graft, delivered by tail vein injection, combined 10^6 splenic CD5+ T cells with 10^7 T-cell-depleted bone marrow cells. Sample: lymph node tissue. The source of these receptors is a female BALB/c mouse given C57BL/6 T cells with graft-versus-host disease after an allogeneic hematopoietic cell transplant.

On this clone itself: The listed genes are named as in mouse. The DNA ends 1 residue before the CDR3 does, and the rest of the CDR3 is filled in from the germline J gene. This chain joins TRBV16 and TRBJ1-2; perhaps TRBD1 as D (5 bases). This CDR3 has 12 amino acids. Germline CDR1 SGHSA, CDR2 FRNQAP. The V end lost 4 bases, the J end lost 4 bases, and 7 bases lay between the germline ends. CDR3 DNA, as far as it was read: TGTGCAAGCAGCTCAGGGCCCTCCGACTACACC. Encoded protein: CASSSGPSDYT. The CDR3 reads in full as CASSSGPSDYTF.

A single count supports this clone. Mouse germline and gene names are used. The read gets to within 1 residue of the CDR3 end, and the germline J gene fills in the rest. The chain combines TRBV4 with TRBJ1-1; D is possibly TRBD1 (5 bases). Germline V gene sequence: CDR1 LGHDT, CDR2 YNNKQL (reference sequence). The CDR3 loop spans 11 amino acids. The V gene lost 6 bases and the J gene lost 5 bases, with 7 bases spanning the gap. The CDR3 reads CASRDRTEVFF. Incomplete CDR3 DNA: TGTGCCAGCAGAGACAGAACAGAAGTCTTC.

Details on this clone: Germline and genes here are mouse. Read coverage stops 1 residue before the CDR3 terminus; the germline J gene supplies the remainder. This rearrangement joins TRBV26 to TRBJ1-2, with D tentatively TRBD1 (6 bases). CDR1 is KGHPV, CDR2 FQNQEV, per germline (reference sequence). The CDR3 is made up of 13 amino acids. Deletions cut 2 bases from V and 4 bases from J, with 8 bases between. The CDR3 bases that were read are TGTGCCAGCAGTCTGACAGGGAGCTCCGACTACACC. This codes for CASSLTGSSDYT. The whole CDR3 reads CASSLTGSSDYTF.

This clone has more than one count but fewer than ten. Gene labels here are mouse ones. Read coverage stops 1 residue before the CDR3 terminus; the germline J gene supplies the remainder. The chain carries TRBV19 and TRBJ1-2; TRBD1 might be the D (5 bases). CDR3 size: 14 residues. Germline CDR1 reads FNHDT; CDR2 reads SITEND (reference sequence). Trimming removed 0 bases from V and 1 base from J, with 7 bases in between. The CDR3 protein is CASSIGGLNSDYTF. CDR3 bases read: TGTGCCAGCAGTATAGGGGGCCTAAACTCCGACTACACC. The whole variable domain, remainder taken from reference TRBV19 and TRBJ1-2, is GGIITQTPKFLIGQEGQKLTLKCQQNFNHDTMYWYRQDSGKGLRLIYYSITENDLQKGDLSEGYDASREKKSSFSLTVTSAQKNEMAVFLCASSIGGLNSDYTFGSGTRLLVI.

By share of the sample, this clone is medium-sized. Mouse gene names apply. The observed sequence ends 1 residue before the CDR3 terminus, with the missing tail filled in from the germline J gene. The chain links TRBV13-1 to TRBJ1-5; unclear D gene. CDR1 and CDR2 (germline): NSHNY, SYGAGN. V was clipped by 0 bases and J by 1 base, with 5 bases between them. The CDR3 covers 14 residues. Here the CDR3 reads CASSDAGNNQAPLF. The sequenced part of the CDR3 DNA is TGTGCCAGCAGTGATGCGGGGAACAACCAGGCTCCGCTT.

Concerning this clone: Each gene name is a mouse one. The read ends 1 residue shy of where the CDR3 ends; the end is completed using the germline J gene. The gene calls are TRBV13-1 and TRBJ2-1, with TRBD1 matching 10 bases. The CDR3 is 15 amino acids. Germline CDR1 NSHNY, CDR2 SYGAGN. J gave up 3 bases and V 3 bases, and 3 bases lay outside the gene matches. Incomplete CDR3 DNA: TGTGCCAGCAGTGGCGGGACAGGGGTCTATGCTGAGCAGTTC. It yields the protein CASSGGTGVYAEQF. The whole CDR3 protein reads CASSGGTGVYAEQFF.

Remarks on this clone: Mouse gene names and germline throughout. The read falls 1 residue short of the CDR3 end, and the missing part is taken from the germline J gene. The genes are TRBV31 and TRBJ1-4, with no clear D. The CDR3 totals 15 residues. Germline assignment: CDR1 GKSSPN and CDR2 SITVG. Trimming took off 0 bases at V and 0 bases at J, with 8 bases between the two ends. The CDR3 protein is CAWSLSALSNERLFF. The DNA read from the CDR3 is TGTGCCTGGAGTCTATCAGCCCTTTCCAACGAAAGATTATTT.

Details on this clone: Genes and germline are mouse. CDR3 DNA, as far as it was read: TGTGCCAGCAGTATACCGGCCTATGAACAGTAC. Its protein is CASSIPAYEQY. The CDR3 reads in full as CASSIPAYEQYF. The rearrangement joins TRBV19 to TRBJ2-7, with D unclear. The read stops 1 residue short of the end of the CDR3; the missing end is completed from the germline J gene. The V end lost 1 base, the J end lost 2 bases, and 4 bases lay between the germline ends. CDR3 length: 12 amino acids. The V gene's germline CDR1 is FNHDT and CDR2 SITEND (reference sequence). The complete variable domain, with remaining parts taken from reference TRBV19 and TRBJ2-7, reads GGIITQTPKFLIGQEGQKLTLKCQQNFNHDTMYWYRQDSGKGLRLIYYSITENDLQKGDLSEGYDASREKKSSFSLTVTSAQKNEMAVFLCASSIPAYEQYFGPGTRLTVL.

On this clone: Gene names and germline match the mouse. The read comes to an end 1 residue before the CDR3 does, leaving the germline J gene to fill in the end. V usage is TRBV13-2 and J usage is TRBJ1-4; perhaps TRBD1 as D (6 bases). CDR3 size: 15 residues. Trimming left V 3 bases short and J 5 bases short, with 14 bases between. Germline CDR1 NNHNN, CDR2 SYGAGS (reference sequence). The sequenced part of the CDR3 DNA is TGTGCCAGCGGTGGTCCGGGGGCGAGGAACGAAAGATTATTT. Amino acids: CASGGPGARNERLF. The full-length CDR3 reads as CASGGPGARNERLFF.

Of note for this clone: All gene names here are mouse names. The CDR3 end lies 1 residue beyond the end of the read and is filled in from the germline J gene. The chain has TRBV1 and TRBJ1-1, with a weak D call TRBD1 (5 bases). CDR1 is NSQYPW and CDR2 is LRSPGD in the germline V gene (reference sequence). The CDR3 runs to 12 residues. With 6 bases removed from V and 4 bases from J, the gap between germline ends came to 9 bases. The CDR3 here is CTCRGRSTEVFF. The CDR3 DNA, read in part, is TGCACCTGCAGGGGGCGGAGCACAGAAGTCTTC.

Regarding this clone: Gene names are the mouse ones. The DNA ends 1 residue before the CDR3 does, and the rest of the CDR3 is filled in from the germline J gene. The chain recombines TRBV5 with TRBJ2-2, with 9 bases fitting TRBD2. The germline V gene encodes CDR1 LGHNA and CDR2 YNLKQL (reference sequence). Trimming cost V 4 bases and J 0 bases; bases outside gene matches: 3. The CDR3 has 16 amino acids. CDR3 amino acids: CASSLGLGTNTGQLYF. CDR3 DNA (partial): TGTGCCAGCAGCCTCGGACTGGGGACAAACACCGGGCAGCTCTAC.

This clone is categorized as medium-sized. Gene names follow the mouse nomenclature. Read coverage stops 1 residue before the CDR3 terminus; the germline J gene supplies the remainder. The gene calls are TRBV16 and TRBJ2-3, with 7 bases matching TRBD2. CDR1 is SGHSA and CDR2 is FRNQAP in the germline V gene. V was pared by 1 base and J by 6 bases, with 1 base of the junction left unmatched. The CDR3 sequence is 13 residues long. This CDR3 is CASSLVGGETLYF. The CDR3 DNA, read in part, is TGTGCAAGCAGCTTAGTTGGGGGGGAAACGCTGTAT.